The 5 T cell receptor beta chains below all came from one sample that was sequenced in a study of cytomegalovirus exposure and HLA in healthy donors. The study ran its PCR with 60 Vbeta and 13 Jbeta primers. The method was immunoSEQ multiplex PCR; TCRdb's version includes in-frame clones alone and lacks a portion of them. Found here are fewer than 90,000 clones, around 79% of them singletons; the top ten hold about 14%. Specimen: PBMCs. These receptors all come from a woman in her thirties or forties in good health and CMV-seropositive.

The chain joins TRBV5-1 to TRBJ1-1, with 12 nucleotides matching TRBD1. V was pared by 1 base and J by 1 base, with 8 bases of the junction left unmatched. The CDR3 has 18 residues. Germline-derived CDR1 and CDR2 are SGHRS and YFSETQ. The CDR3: CASSLRMGQGARNTEAFF. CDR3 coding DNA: TGCGCCAGCAGCTTGAGGATGGGACAGGGGGCGAGGAACACTGAAGCTTTCTTT.

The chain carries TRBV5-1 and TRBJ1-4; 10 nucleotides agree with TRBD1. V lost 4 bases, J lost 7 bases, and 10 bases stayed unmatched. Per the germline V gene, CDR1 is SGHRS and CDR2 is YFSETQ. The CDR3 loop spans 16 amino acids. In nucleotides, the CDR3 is TGCGCCAGCAGCCAGACCGACAGGGGGCTCAGTGAAAAACTGTTTTTT. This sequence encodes CASSQTDRGLSEKLFF.

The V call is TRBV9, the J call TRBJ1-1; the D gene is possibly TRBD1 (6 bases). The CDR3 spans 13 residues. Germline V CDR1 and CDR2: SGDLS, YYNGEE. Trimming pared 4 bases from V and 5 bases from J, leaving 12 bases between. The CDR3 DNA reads TGTGCCAGCAGCCCCGGGCAGGGGACTGAAGCTTTCTTT. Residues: CASSPGQGTEAFF.

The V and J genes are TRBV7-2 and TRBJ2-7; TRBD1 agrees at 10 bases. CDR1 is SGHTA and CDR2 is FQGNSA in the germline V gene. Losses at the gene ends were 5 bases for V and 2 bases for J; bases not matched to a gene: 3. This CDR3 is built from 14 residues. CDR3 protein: CASSPGQGTYEQYF. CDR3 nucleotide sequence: TGTGCCAGCAGCCCGGGACAGGGGACCTACGAGCAGTACTTC.

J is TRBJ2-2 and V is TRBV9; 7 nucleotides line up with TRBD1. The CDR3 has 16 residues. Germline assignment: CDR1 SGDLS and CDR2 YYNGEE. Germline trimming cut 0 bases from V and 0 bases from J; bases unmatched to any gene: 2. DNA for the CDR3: TGTGCCAGCAGCGTAGCCGGGACAGCGAACACCGGGGAGCTGTTTTTT. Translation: CASSVAGTANTGELFF.